A selection of T cell receptor beta chains follows, all from one sample in a study of blood T cell repertoires in COVID-19. Profiled with immunoSEQ multiplex PCR; TCRdb holds only in-frame clones, not every one. The sample has 200,000 to 300,000 clones, around 88% seen once; the top ten hold roughly 1.9%. Input material: peripheral blood. The receptors were sampled from a man aged 30 to 39 with active or convalescent COVID-19. Each CDR3 is given without its conserved first and last residue.

j_call	v_call	cdr3_aa
TRBJ2-1	TRBV3-1/TRBV3-2	ASSQDPGLRYNEQF
TRBJ1-2	TRBV5-1	ASSSEGANYGYT
TRBJ1-1	TRBV6-5	ASSYELPLMNTEAF
TRBJ1-2	TRBV5-1	ASSLEGTEAEGYT
TRBJ1-2	TRBV7-2	ASSPRTGPFYGYT
TRBJ1-6	TRBV12-2	ASRHGGQGARNSPLH
TRBJ1-4	TRBV12-3/TRBV12-4	ASRLGQSEKLF
TRBJ2-7	TRBV7-9	ASSRDRGIYEQY
TRBJ1-5	TRBV23-1	ASSRRDSPFQPQH
TRBJ2-3	TRBV5-1	ASSLRVDTQY
TRBJ1-1	TRBV7-6	ASSLGRARQGSTEAF
TRBJ2-1	TRBV5-8	ASSPGGTSVDEQF
TRBJ1-3	TRBV29-1	SVSQVSAGGNTIY
TRBJ2-7	TRBV7-3	ASSLMAGGMYEQY
TRBJ1-2	TRBV9	ASSGQENYGYT
TRBJ1-4	TRBV5-6	ASSLEGRGRTNEKLF
TRBJ1-1	TRBV4-1	ASSQNTGLVAF
TRBJ1-5	TRBV5-1	ASSLGGQQNQPQH
TRBJ2-3	TRBV14	ASRLAGSTDTQY
TRBJ2-7	TRBV4-3	ASSQGRRSGYEQY
TRBJ1-1	TRBV5-1	ASSLGTGGWNTEAF
TRBJ2-3	TRBV13	ASSPGTSGTDTQY
TRBJ2-7	TRBV5-1	ASSPTISTSGERYEQY
TRBJ1-1	TRBV30	AWTENSNTEAF
TRBJ1-1	TRBV5-6	ASSLEQAGVYTEAF
TRBJ1-1	TRBV4-1	ASSQTGQKNTEAF
TRBJ1-5	TRBV3-1/TRBV3-2	ASSQSGTINQPQH
TRBJ1-1	TRBV6-5	ASSSGTGVEAF
TRBJ2-7	TRBV10-1	ASSEYRTAYEQY
TRBJ1-2	TRBV5-5	ASSLGSNYGYT
TRBJ2-5	TRBV6-5	ASNLAGAQGGTQY
TRBJ1-5	TRBV20-1	SASGQADYQPQH
TRBJ1-1	TRBV19	ASSSHRGNPSTEAF
TRBJ1-1	TRBV5-4	ASSPGGRDMNTEAF
TRBJ1-6	TRBV11-2	ASSLRGQQNSPLH
TRBJ2-5	TRBV30	AWSEGDGETQY
TRBJ2-1	TRBV30	AWSLGTSGGAKSNEQF
TRBJ1-5	TRBV7-6	ASSLEGGLGNQPQH
TRBJ2-7	TRBV15	ATSRDRAGEQY
TRBJ2-1	TRBV27	ASSLSRGQGVHNEQF
TRBJ2-3	TRBV19	ASITLGAPAKADTQY
TRBJ2-2	TRBV3-1/TRBV3-2	ASSQDGSLQGANTGELF
TRBJ2-3	TRBV20-1	SASEAGGSGTDTQY
TRBJ2-7	TRBV6-2/TRBV6-3	ASSYIARLAGPYEQY
TRBJ1-1	TRBV5-1	ASSPGINTEAF
TRBJ1-2	TRBV12-3/TRBV12-4	ASSFDFNSGYT